Following are 31 T cell receptor beta chains from one sample sequenced in a study of human T cells and chemical hapten exposure (dated by TCRdb to the early 2020s). The sample's time point, from its label and the paper: patch test 1, 2 weeks after DPC sensitization. The treatment or condition tag for this specimen amounts to: therapeutic diphenylcyclopropenone sensitization with weekly scalp DPC. Library construction relied on RACE. For sequencing, a NextSeq 500 was employed. In TCRdb, the public reads were trimmed at Q25 with fastp and aligned with MiXCR, with productive beta chains retained. Identical CDR3 proteins give one entry, which carries the most common genes and DNA. This sample lists 180,000 or so distinct CDR3 sequences; more than 12% were detected once. The biggest ten clones account for about 1.7% of the sample. This sample comprised whole blood, obtained in connection with sensitization to the hapten diphenylcyclopropenone (DPC). These receptors were taken from a woman younger than 45 with alopecia areata. Some clones in this sample may be carry-over from other donors' samples.

J is TRBJ2-1 and V is TRBV4-1, with D tentatively TRBD2 (6 bases). This CDR3 is built from 14 residues. V gave up 2 bases and J gave up 9 bases, with 14 bases separating them. Germline V gene lookup returns CDR1 MGHRA and CDR2 YSYEKL. The CDR3 region has the DNA TGCGCCAGCAGCCAATCCCGGGTCGGGGGTGAGCAGTTCTTC. This sequence encodes CASSQSRVGGEQFF.

This clonotype was recorded at least ten times. The chain is built from TRBV7-9 and TRBJ1-2; D is unclear. From germline, CDR1 is SEHNR and CDR2 FQNEAQ (reference sequence). V shed 1 base and J shed 10 bases, with 10 bases lying between them. The CDR3 is 12 amino acids. The DNA for the CDR3 is TGTGCCAGCAGCTTAGAGTCAGCGATCTACACCTTC. It translates to CASSLESAIYTF.

CDR3 bases: TGCAGTGCTAGAGGCCCGCTAAATCAGCCCCAGCATTTT. Protein sequence: CSARGPLNQPQHF. The V gene is TRBV20-1, the J gene TRBJ1-5, with D uncertain. V lost 1 base to trimming and J lost 4 bases, with 8 bases between them. The CDR3 runs to 13 residues. Germline CDR1 is DFQATT and CDR2 is SNEGSKA (reference sequence).

The chain couples TRBV2 to TRBJ1-6; a weak D match, TRBD1 (6 bases). V was cut by 8 bases and J by 7 bases, with 12 bases left in between. The germline V gene encodes CDR1 SNHLY and CDR2 FYNNEI. The CDR3 extends over 13 amino acids. In DNA form, the CDR3 reads TGTGCCAGCCGGGGGGCCTTAAATTCACCCCTCCACTTT. This sequence encodes CASRGALNSPLHF.

Concerning this clonotype: The limits of the CDR3 on the DNA are not certain, so only TCRdb's listed CDR3 is given. The genes are TRBV13 and TRBJ2-7; TRBD1, the D gene given by the table, was not confirmed from the DNA. In germline, CDR1 is PRHDT, CDR2 FYEKMQ (reference sequence). 12 amino acids form the CDR3, both terminal residues included. CDR3 amino acids: CASSFGPGEQYF.

This clonotype was observed a few times. This chain joins TRBV9 and TRBJ2-1; 8 bases align to TRBD2. The ends lost 2 bases at V and 0 bases at J; junction bases unmatched: 10. This CDR3 is built from 18 residues. Germline assignment: CDR1 SGDLS and CDR2 YYNGEE. CDR3 DNA sequence: TGTGCCAGCAGCGTCGGACTAGCAACCAGCTCCTCCTACAATGAGCAGTTCTTC. The encoded protein is CASSVGLATSSSYNEQFF.

This clonotype was detected ten times or more. This rearrangement joins TRBV7-2 to TRBJ1-5; no reliable D call. There are 14 residues in the CDR3. Per the germline V gene, CDR1 is SGHTA and CDR2 is FQGNSA. The ends were cut back, 1 base at V and 1 base at J, with 5 bases in the middle. The CDR3 spells CASSLGESNQPQHF. DNA of the CDR3: TGTGCCAGCAGCTTAGGGGAGAGCAATCAGCCCCAGCATTTT.

The chain combines TRBV6-2 or TRBV6-3 with TRBJ1-5, with TRBD1 identical over 7 bases. This CDR3 comprises 12 residues. V shed 6 bases and J 6 bases; nucleotides not matched to a gene: 2. Germline assignment: CDR1 MNHEY and CDR2 SVGEGT. The CDR3 protein is CASSHRGQPQHF. The DNA for the CDR3 is TGTGCCAGCAGCCACAGGGGTCAGCCCCAGCATTTT.

The chain couples TRBV29-1 to TRBJ2-1, with 9 nucleotides matching TRBD2. Germline V gene data show CDR1 as SQVTM and CDR2 as ANQGSEA. V lost 5 bases and J lost 10; bases outside the gene matches: 6. The CDR3 covers 12 residues. CDR3 sequence reads: CSVHGTSNEQFF. As DNA, the CDR3 is TGCAGCGTTCATGGGACTAGCAACGAGCAGTTCTTC.

The chain joins TRBV6-2 or TRBV6-3 to TRBJ1-5; TRBD1 agrees at 9 bases. This CDR3 has 15 amino acids. Trimming cost V 11 bases and J 3 bases; bases outside gene matches: 11. Germline V lookup: CDR1 MNHEY, CDR2 SVGEGT. The CDR3 loop is CASSGGQGYNQPQHF. The CDR3, as DNA: TGTGCCTCAAGTGGGGGACAGGGCTACAATCAGCCCCAGCATTTT.

This clonotype was counted ten times or more. This rearrangement joins TRBV7-9 to TRBJ2-5; 10 bases are a match to TRBD1. The CDR3 contains 16 residues. Germline V gene lookup returns CDR1 SEHNR and CDR2 FQNEAQ (reference sequence). The J segment lost 0 bases and the V segment lost 5 bases, leaving 6 bases of the junction unmatched. CDR3 bases: TGTGCCAGCAGCGGGACAGGGGAATGGTACCAAGAGACCCAGTACTTC. It is translated as CASSGTGEWYQETQYF.

Only a few counts were recorded for this clonotype. The gene calls are TRBV18 and TRBJ1-2, with D hard to call. V lost 2 bases to trimming and J lost 4 bases, with 14 bases between them. The CDR3 has 15 amino acids. Per the germline V gene, CDR1 is KGHSH and CDR2 is LQKENI. DNA for the CDR3: TGTGCCAGCTCACCAGTCGGCGGCGAATCCTATGGCTACACCTTC. Protein product: CASSPVGGESYGYTF. Combining the CDR3 with reference TRBV18 and TRBJ1-2 gives the whole variable domain NAGVMQNPRHLVRRRGQEARLRCSPMKGHSHVYWYRQLPEEGLKFMVYLQKENIIDESGMPKERFSAEFPKEGPSILRIQQVVRGDSAAYFCASSPVGGESYGYTFGSGTRLTVV.

The chain has TRBV10-3 and TRBJ1-2, with D possibly matching TRBD1 (5 bases). The germline V gene encodes CDR1 ENHRY and CDR2 SYGVKD. Trimming took off 5 bases at V and 8 bases at J, with 15 bases between the two ends. The CDR3 contains 13 residues. The CDR3: CAISPGHFYGYTF. For the CDR3, the DNA is TGTGCCATCAGTCCTGGACATTTCTACGGCTACACCTTC.

There are a few counts of this clonotype. This sequence joins TRBV7-3 and TRBJ2-7; 12 bases agree with TRBD2. CDR1 is SGHTA, CDR2 FQGTGA, per germline. This CDR3 is built from 15 residues. J gave up 6 bases and V 8 bases, and 11 bases lay outside the gene matches. The CDR3 DNA reads as TGTGCCAGCTCGAACGTGGCTAGCGGGAGGGGCGAGCAGTACTTC. Encoded protein: CASSNVASGRGEQYF.

This rearrangement joins TRBV29-1 to TRBJ1-1; no reliable D call. There are 12 residues in the CDR3. Trimming removed 4 bases at V and 1 base at J, with 7 bases between. Germline CDR1 is SQVTM and CDR2 is ANQGSEA. This chain's CDR3 is CSVVSGNTEAFF. DNA for the CDR3: TGCAGCGTTGTTTCGGGGAACACTGAAGCTTTCTTT. Variable domain in full (rest from reference TRBV29-1 and TRBJ1-1): SAVISQKPSRDICQRGTSLTIQCQVDSQVTMMFWYRQQPGQSLTLIATANQGSEATYESGFVIDKFPISRPNLTFSTLTVSNMSPEDSSIYLCSVVSGNTEAFFGQGTRLTVV.

The chain couples TRBV20-1 to TRBJ2-7, with TRBD1 identical over 7 bases. Germline assignment: CDR1 DFQATT and CDR2 SNEGSKA (reference sequence). The CDR3 extends over 16 amino acids. V lost 0 bases and J lost 0; bases outside the gene matches: 8. The CDR3 protein is CSARDLGQGDSYEQYF. The CDR3 region has the DNA TGCAGTGCTAGAGATCTGGGGCAGGGGGACTCCTACGAGCAGTACTTC.

The chain carries TRBV7-9 and TRBJ2-3, with D tentatively TRBD2 (6 bases). The CDR3 consists of 15 residues. The V and J ends lost 8 bases and 0 bases respectively, with 15 bases between them. The germline CDR1 and CDR2 sequences are SEHNR and FQNEAQ (reference sequence). The CDR3 region is CASGDRRGSTDTQYF. CDR3 sequence (DNA): TGTGCCAGCGGAGATAGGCGGGGAAGCACAGATACGCAGTATTTT.

This clonotype showed up just a few times. J is TRBJ1-2 and V is TRBV6-5, with D possibly TRBD1 on 5 matching bases. The V and J ends lost 6 bases and 8 bases respectively, with 10 bases between them. The CDR3 spans 11 residues. From germline, CDR1 is MNHEY and CDR2 SVGAGI. The CDR3 loop reads CASRTRQGYTF. The DNA of the CDR3 is TGTGCCAGCAGAACTAGACAGGGCTACACCTTC.

The V gene is TRBV20-1, the J gene TRBJ1-2; the D gene is possibly TRBD1 (6 bases). The CDR3 contains 15 residues. CDR1 is DFQATT, CDR2 SNEGSKA, per germline (reference sequence). V gave up 0 bases and J gave up 4 bases, with 15 bases separating them. CDR3 protein: CSAREPGDGGYGYTF. The CDR3 nucleotides read TGCAGTGCTAGAGAACCAGGGGACGGCGGCTATGGCTACACCTTC.

About this clonotype: Possible read error: a much larger clone is one base away. This rearrangement joins TRBV28 to TRBJ2-5, with 8 bases aligning to TRBD1. The V gene end was trimmed by 7 bases and the J gene end by 4 bases; junction bases not matched to a gene: 5. The V gene's germline CDR1 is MDHEN and CDR2 SYDVKM. The CDR3 is 13 residues long. The CDR3 nucleotides are TGTGCCAGCACCAGGGGGCGTTCAGAGACCCAGTACTTC. Translation gives CASTRGRSETQYF. The whole variable domain, filled in from reference TRBV28 and TRBJ2-5, reads DVKVTQSSRYLVKRTGEKVFLECVQDMDHENMFWYRQDPGLGLRLIYFSYDVKMKEKGDIPEGYSVSREKKERFSLILESASTNQTSMYLCASTRGRSETQYFGPGTRLLVL.

This clonotype has just a few counts. The V gene is TRBV29-1, the J gene TRBJ2-1, with 12 bases that match TRBD2. Losses at the gene ends were 7 bases for V and 4 bases for J; bases not matched to a gene: 5. Per the germline V gene, CDR1 is SQVTM and CDR2 is ANQGSEA. CDR3 size: 14 residues. The CDR3 DNA reads as TGCAGCGCTAGCGGGGGGGCCTCTTACAATGAGCAGTTCTTC. It translates to CSASGGASYNEQFF.

Worth noting for this clonotype: Possible read error: a much larger clone is one base away. The chain combines TRBV7-2 with TRBJ2-1; no reliable D call. Germline V gene sequence: CDR1 SGHTA, CDR2 FQGNSA. CDR3 length: 11 amino acids. Here the CDR3 reads CPSSLVYEQFF. The CDR3 bases are TGTCCCAGCAGCTTAGTTTATGAGCAGTTCTTC.

This sequence joins TRBV10-3 and TRBJ2-2; 7 bases align to TRBD1. The V gene's germline CDR1 is ENHRY and CDR2 SYGVKD. CDR3 size: 14 residues. With 8 bases clipped from V and 2 bases from J, the junction kept 5 bases outside the gene matches. The CDR3 DNA reads as TGTGCCATCTCCGGGACAGCAAACACCGGGGAGCTGTTTTTT. The encoded protein is CAISGTANTGELFF.

The chain joins TRBV18 to TRBJ1-1, with D possibly being TRBD1 (6 bases). CDR3 size: 17 residues. Germline assignment: CDR1 KGHSH and CDR2 LQKENI. The germline V and J ends were trimmed by 6 bases and 5 bases, with 25 bases remaining between them. In nucleotides, the CDR3 is TGTGCCAGCTCCCCCGGGACAATAAACACCAGAAGGACTGAAGCTTTCTTT. Residues: CASSPGTINTRRTEAFF. The whole variable domain, filled in from reference TRBV18 and TRBJ1-1, reads NAGVMQNPRHLVRRRGQEARLRCSPMKGHSHVYWYRQLPEEGLKFMVYLQKENIIDESGMPKERFSAEFPKEGPSILRIQQVVRGDSAAYFCASSPGTINTRRTEAFFGQGTRLTVV.

This clonotype was counted a few times. The V call is TRBV4-3, the J call TRBJ2-7, with 10 nucleotides matching TRBD1. The CDR3 consists of 15 residues. Germline lookup yields CDR1 LGHNA and CDR2 YSLEER. V shed 0 bases, J shed 6 bases, and the junction held 5 bases outside the gene matches. The CDR3 DNA follows: TGCGCCAGCAGCCAAGATTGGGGACAGGGGTCCGAGCAGTACTTC. Translation gives CASSQDWGQGSEQYF.

The chain is built from TRBV7-8 and TRBJ2-1; the match to TRBD2 covers 9 bases. V shed 7 bases and J 0 bases; nucleotides not matched to a gene: 19. In germline, CDR1 is SGHVS, CDR2 FQNEAQ. The CDR3 spans 20 residues. In nucleotides, the CDR3 is TGTGCCAGCATTGAGGGGGAGCGGGAGGCCACCCCCAGCTCCTACAATGAGCAGTTCTTC. As protein: CASIEGEREATPSSYNEQFF.

The chain couples TRBV28 to TRBJ2-7; no clear D gene. Germline V gene lookup returns CDR1 MDHEN and CDR2 SYDVKM. V was cut by 6 bases and J by 7 bases, with 13 bases left in between. CDR3 length: 12 amino acids. The CDR3 region has the DNA TGTGCCAGCAGCCCCCCAGTACGGGAGCAGTACTTC. Its protein product is CASSPPVREQYF.

The chain couples TRBV7-9 to TRBJ2-1; 11 nucleotides match TRBD2. Losses at the gene ends were 1 base for V and 5 bases for J; bases not matched to a gene: 7. The CDR3 contains 17 residues. CDR1 SEHNR and CDR2 FQNEAQ come from the germline V gene (reference sequence). CDR3 loop: CASSLDRLAGGHNEQFF. The CDR3 DNA sequence: TGTGCCAGCAGCTTAGACCGGCTAGCGGGGGGCCACAATGAGCAGTTCTTC.

The V call is TRBV9, the J call TRBJ1-6; D gene ambiguous. Germline CDR1 and CDR2: SGDLS and YYNGEE. Trimming pared 0 bases from V and 6 bases from J, leaving 7 bases between. This CDR3 has 14 residues. CDR3 DNA sequence: TGTGCCAGCAGCGTAGAAGGGTTTAATTCACCCCTCCACTTT. This translates into CASSVEGFNSPLHF.

This chain connects TRBV5-6 to TRBJ1-1; 7 bases line up with TRBD1. V trimming: 0 bases; J trimming: 4 bases; junction bases outside the gene matches: 9. The length of the CDR3 is 16 residues. Looked up from germline, CDR1 is SGHDT and CDR2 is YYEEEE. The CDR3 loop is CASSLGLGGYVTEAFF. The CDR3 DNA follows: TGTGCCAGCAGCTTGGGTTTAGGGGGCTACGTCACTGAAGCTTTCTTT.

This clonotype was counted only a few times. This sequence joins TRBV9 and TRBJ2-3; D is ambiguous. This CDR3 spans 13 amino acids. Germline CDR1 SGDLS, CDR2 YYNGEE. The V end was cut by 0 bases, the J end by 6 bases, with 8 bases between. Here the CDR3 DNA reads TGTGCCAGCAGCGTAGGAATAGAGGATACGCAGTATTTT. It translates to CASSVGIEDTQYF.